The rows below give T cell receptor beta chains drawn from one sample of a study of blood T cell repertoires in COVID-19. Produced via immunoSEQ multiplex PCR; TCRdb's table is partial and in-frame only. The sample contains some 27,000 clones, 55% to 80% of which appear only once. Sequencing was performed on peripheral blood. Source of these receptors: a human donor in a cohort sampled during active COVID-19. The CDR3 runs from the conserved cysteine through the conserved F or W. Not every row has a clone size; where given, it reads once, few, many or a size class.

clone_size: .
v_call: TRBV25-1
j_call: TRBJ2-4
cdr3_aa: CASVVGNIQYF

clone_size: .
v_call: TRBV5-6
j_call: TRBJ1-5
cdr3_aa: CASSLGNQGPRKPQHF

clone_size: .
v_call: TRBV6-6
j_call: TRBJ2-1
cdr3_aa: CASSYLRRGNNEQFF

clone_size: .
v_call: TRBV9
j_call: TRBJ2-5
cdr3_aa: CASSVSSGGAGTQYF

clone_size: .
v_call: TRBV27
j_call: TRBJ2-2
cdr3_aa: CASRTWASGRAGELFF

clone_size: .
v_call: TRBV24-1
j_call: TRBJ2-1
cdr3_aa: CATSAYNEQFF

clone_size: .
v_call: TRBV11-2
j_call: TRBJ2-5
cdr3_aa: CASSFSRGGNLKTQYF

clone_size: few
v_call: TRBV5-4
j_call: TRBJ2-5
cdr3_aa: CASSLGSGQETQYF

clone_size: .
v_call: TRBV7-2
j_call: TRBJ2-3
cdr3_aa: CASSPTSGTDTQYF

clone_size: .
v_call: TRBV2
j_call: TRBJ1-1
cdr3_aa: CASILSAGGNTEAFF

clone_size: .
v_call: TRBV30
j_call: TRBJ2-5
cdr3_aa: CAGGFFIGETQYF

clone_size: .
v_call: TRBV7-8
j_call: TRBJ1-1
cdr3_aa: CASSYLGGWAEAFF

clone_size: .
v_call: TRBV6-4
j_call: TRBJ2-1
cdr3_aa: CASSNQRGINPRNEQFF

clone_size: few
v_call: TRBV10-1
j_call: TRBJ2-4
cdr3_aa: CASSEGLGQGDIQYF

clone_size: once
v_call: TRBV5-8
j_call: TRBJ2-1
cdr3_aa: CASSLGQGPFKFF

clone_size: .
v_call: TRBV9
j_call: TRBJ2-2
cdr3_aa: CASSPPGVSTGELFF

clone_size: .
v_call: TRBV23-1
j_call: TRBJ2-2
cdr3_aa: CASSQSFRGKNTGELFF

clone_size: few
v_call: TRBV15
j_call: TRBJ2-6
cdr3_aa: CATSRGGDSGANVLTF

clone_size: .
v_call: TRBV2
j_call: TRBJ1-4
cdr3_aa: CASSRARVKEKLFF

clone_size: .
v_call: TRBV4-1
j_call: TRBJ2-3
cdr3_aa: CASSSGQGRLDTQYF

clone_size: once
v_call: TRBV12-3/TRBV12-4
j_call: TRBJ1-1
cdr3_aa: CASIRGRTEAFF

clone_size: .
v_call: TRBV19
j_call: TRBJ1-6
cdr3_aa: CATTQAPNSPLHF

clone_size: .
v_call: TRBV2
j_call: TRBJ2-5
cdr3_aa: CASSEGTGKETQYF

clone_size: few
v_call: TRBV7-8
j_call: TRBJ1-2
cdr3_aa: CASSLLGTGVSGLLGYTF

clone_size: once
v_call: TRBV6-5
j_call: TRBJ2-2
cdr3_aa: CASTERVLDTGELFF

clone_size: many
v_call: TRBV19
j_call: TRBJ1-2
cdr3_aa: CASSAGTGYGYTF